Following are 28 T cell receptor beta chains from one sample sequenced in a study of T cell responses to AZD1222 COVID-19 vaccine (dated by TCRdb to about 2021). According to the study, the label for this sample's time point signals: baseline before first vaccination. The library relied on the immunoSEQ multiplex PCR assay. The immuneACCESS repertoire file appears here via TCRdb, limited to in-frame rearrangements. These files lack a portion of the clones; in checked studies, under half of the deficit traces to unresolved V genes, and the cause of the others is not known. Counted in this sample were about 150,000 clones; 88% of them appeared once. The ten largest clones represent about 15% of the sample. The source was peripheral blood, collected on day 0 of AZD1222 vaccination. The receptors come from an adult in good health.

The chain is built from TRBV7-9 and TRBJ2-3; TRBD2 aligns across 12 bases. CDR1 and CDR2 from the germline V gene are SEHNR and FQNEAQ (reference sequence). This CDR3 has 18 residues. V was pared by 4 bases and J by 0 bases, with 8 bases of the junction left unmatched. Here the CDR3 reads CASSSLAGGDSSTDTQYF. The CDR3 DNA follows: TGTGCCAGCAGCTCCCTAGCGGGGGGGGACTCTAGCACAGATACGCAGTATTTT. The entire variable domain, with the rest obtained from reference TRBV7-9 and TRBJ2-3, is as follows: DTGVSQNPRHKITKRGQNVTFRCDPISEHNRLYWYRQTLGQGPEFLTYFQNEAQLEKSRLLSDRFSAERPKGSFSTLEIQRTEQGDSAMYLCASSSLAGGDSSTDTQYFGPGTRLTVL.

The chain employs TRBV9 and TRBJ1-1; D is undetermined. Per germline, CDR1 SGDLS and CDR2 YYNGEE. Trimming removed 4 bases from V and 0 bases from J, with 16 bases in between. The CDR3 runs 16 residues. CDR3 in amino acids: CASSPDLGEVNTEAFF. The CDR3 DNA is TGTGCCAGCAGCCCCGACTTGGGAGAGGTGAACACTGAAGCTTTCTTT.

The chain employs TRBV6-5 and TRBJ1-1, with 8 positions matching TRBD1. This CDR3 has 15 residues. J lost 1 base, V lost 5 bases, and 6 bases had no gene match. CDR1 and CDR2 from the germline V gene are MNHEY and SVGAGI. The DNA for the CDR3 is TGTGCCAGCAGTACCTACGACAGGGGGAACACTGAAGCTTTCTTT. Translating gives CASSTYDRGNTEAFF.

In this sample, this clone turned up once. This chain connects TRBV27 to TRBJ1-5; 8 bases are a match to TRBD1. The trim removed 6 bases at V and 3 bases at J, leaving 7 bases unmatched. The CDR3 has 15 residues. Germline values: CDR1 MNHEY, CDR2 SMNVEV (reference sequence). The CDR3 nucleotides read TGTGCCAGCAGAACTCTGGACAGGGTCAATCAGCCCCAGCATTTT. Translated, it gives CASRTLDRVNQPQHF.

The chain combines TRBV5-1 with TRBJ1-1; D is unresolved. The V and J ends lost 1 base and 4 bases respectively, with 8 bases between them. The CDR3 runs to 13 residues. The germline V gene has CDR1 SGHRS and CDR2 YFSETQ. CDR3 sequence (DNA): TGCGCCAGCAGCTTGAGCGAGGGCACTGAAGCTTTCTTT. Its translation is CASSLSEGTEAFF.

V gene TRBV11-3 combines with J gene TRBJ1-5, with no clear D. V was cut by 2 bases and J by 6 bases, with 5 bases left in between. Per the germline V gene, CDR1 is SGHNT and CDR2 is YENEEA. CDR3 length: 12 amino acids. The DNA for the CDR3 is TGTGCCAGCAGCTTATTCGGTCAGCCCCAGCATTTT. Translated: CASSLFGQPQHF.

This chain joins TRBV3-1 (or the pseudogene TRBV3-2) and TRBJ1-1; 9 bases are shared with TRBD1. Unmatched junction bases numbered 8, after V lost 4 bases and J lost 2 bases. Germline V gene lookup returns CDR1 LGHDT and CDR2 YNNKEL (reference sequence). This CDR3 has 16 residues. The CDR3 DNA reads as TGTGCCAGCAGCCCCCGACAGGGGGTGACTAACACTGAAGCTTTCTTT. Translated: CASSPRQGVTNTEAFF.

The CDR3 here is CASSHERGLNSPLHF. CDR3 nucleotides: TGCGCCAGCAGCCACGAACGGGGGTTGAATTCACCCCTCCACTTT. This sequence joins TRBV4-3 and TRBJ1-6, with TRBD1 as a possible D gene (5 bases). Germline V gene sequence: CDR1 LGHNA, CDR2 YSLEER. CDR3 length: 15 amino acids. V lost 3 bases to trimming and J lost 7 bases, with 13 bases between them.

This chain uses TRBV11-2 with TRBJ1-2; D remains unclear. The CDR3 extends over 15 amino acids. Trimming left V 0 bases short and J 0 bases short, with 8 bases between. Looked up from germline, CDR1 is SGHAT and CDR2 is FQNNGV. CDR3: CASSLDRDTNYGYTF. The CDR3, as DNA: TGTGCCAGCAGCTTAGATCGGGATACTAACTATGGCTACACCTTC.

The chain is built from TRBV29-1 and TRBJ1-5; 7 positions agree with TRBD1. The CDR3 covers 14 residues. V was pared by 5 bases and J by 2 bases, with 6 bases of the junction left unmatched. Germline CDR1 reads SQVTM; CDR2 reads ANQGSEA. CDR3 amino acids: CSVKQGPGNQPQHF. The CDR3 DNA reads as TGCAGCGTTAAACAGGGGCCTGGCAATCAGCCCCAGCATTTT.

V gene TRBV7-9 combines with J gene TRBJ1-2, with TRBD1 matching over 9 bases. Germline loops: CDR1 SEHNR, CDR2 FQNEAQ (reference sequence). This CDR3 is 14 amino acids long. With V trimmed by 6 bases and J by 5 bases, 7 bases remained unmatched. CDR3: CASRKQGAGYGYTF. CDR3 coding DNA: TGTGCCAGCAGAAAACAGGGGGCCGGGTATGGCTACACCTTC.

The chain combines TRBV7-9 with TRBJ2-7; 10 bases align to TRBD1. The CDR3 is 14 residues long. The V gene's germline CDR1 is SEHNR and CDR2 FQNEAQ (reference sequence). V dropped 2 bases and J dropped 7; count of bases not matched to a gene: 5. The CDR3 region is CASSLIGTGEEQYF. The CDR3 coding sequence is TGTGCCAGCAGCTTAATCGGGACAGGGGAAGAGCAGTACTTC.

The chain's CDR3 is CASSPRTGGAEDYGYTF. CDR3 DNA sequence: TGTGCCAGCAGTCCCCGGACAGGGGGCGCGGAGGACTATGGCTACACCTTC. The chain is built from TRBV6-6 and TRBJ1-2; TRBD1 aligns across 11 bases. The CDR3 totals 17 residues. Per germline, CDR1 MNHNY and CDR2 SVGAGI (reference sequence). V dropped 5 bases and J dropped 3; count of bases not matched to a gene: 11.

The chain employs TRBV4-3 and TRBJ1-1; D unresolved. The CDR3 length is 14 residues. The germline V gene has CDR1 LGHNA and CDR2 YSLEER. V was clipped by 1 base and J by 5 bases, with 11 bases between them. The CDR3 loop reads CASSQGRGRTEAFF. As DNA, the CDR3 is TGCGCCAGCAGCCAAGGTCGCGGCCGGACTGAAGCTTTCTTT.

CDR3 sequence reads: CASRRAVLTYEQYF. CDR3 nucleotide sequence: TGTGCCAGCAGGAGGGCAGTTTTAACCTACGAGCAGTACTTC. This rearrangement joins TRBV6-5 to TRBJ2-7, with D tentatively TRBD2 (5 bases). CDR1 is MNHEY, CDR2 SVGAGI, per germline. The CDR3 covers 14 residues. The ends were cut back, 6 bases at V and 2 bases at J, with 14 bases in the middle.

The J gene is TRBJ1-1, the V gene TRBV5-6, with D unclear. Germline-derived CDR1 and CDR2 are SGHDT and YYEEEE. The CDR3 has 15 amino acids. Trimming shortened V by 4 bases and J by 1 base, and 14 bases separated the two germline ends. CDR3 sequence: CASSVRTAWNTEAFF. The CDR3 DNA reads TGTGCCAGCAGCGTAAGGACCGCGTGGAACACTGAAGCTTTCTTT.

This sequence joins TRBV7-3 and TRBJ2-2; 8 bases match TRBD2. The CDR3 consists of 16 residues. V shed 5 bases and J 4 bases; nucleotides not matched to a gene: 9. CDR1 and CDR2 from the germline V gene are SGHTA and FQGTGA. CDR3 loop: CASSPQGRGVTGELFF. CDR3 nucleotide sequence: TGTGCCAGCAGCCCCCAGGGGCGGGGGGTCACCGGGGAGCTGTTTTTT.

The chain uses TRBV6-5 and TRBJ1-2, with D tentatively TRBD1 (5 bases). The germline V gene has CDR1 MNHEY and CDR2 SVGAGI. Trimming left V 3 bases short and J 3 bases short, with 17 bases between. The CDR3 runs 16 residues. The CDR3 spells CASSYRSTDDDYGYTF. CDR3 nucleotides: TGTGCCAGCAGTTATCGGTCGACAGACGACGACTATGGCTACACCTTC.

The chain joins TRBV18 to TRBJ1-1; TRBD1 aligns across 12 bases. Germline trimming cut 4 bases from V and 2 bases from J; bases unmatched to any gene: 17. Looked up from germline, CDR1 is KGHSH and CDR2 is LQKENI. CDR3 size: 20 residues. The CDR3 region is CASSLTVLTGTGGLNTEAFF. DNA for the CDR3: TGTGCCAGCTCACTCACCGTTTTAACCGGGACAGGGGGCCTAAACACTGAAGCTTTCTTT.

The chain combines TRBV28 with TRBJ1-3, with 9 bases matching TRBD1. The CDR3 runs 16 residues. The germline gives CDR1 MDHEN, CDR2 SYDVKM. The V and J ends lost 4 bases and 4 bases, in that order; junction bases with no gene match: 8. The CDR3 nucleotides are TGTGCCAGCAGTTCCACGGGGACAGGGAACGGAAACACCATATATTTT. This encodes CASSSTGTGNGNTIYF.

The V and J genes are TRBV29-1 and TRBJ1-1; a weak D match, TRBD1 (5 bases). The V gene lost 8 bases and the J gene lost 6 bases, with 22 bases spanning the gap. The germline CDR1 and CDR2 sequences are SQVTM and ANQGSEA. The CDR3 consists of 14 residues. The CDR3 nucleotides are TGCAGCCATCACCAGGGCTTCACCGGGGCTGAAGCTTTCTTT. Amino acids: CSHHQGFTGAEAFF.

V is TRBV2 and J is TRBJ2-3, with a weak D call TRBD1 (5 bases). Germline loops: CDR1 SNHLY, CDR2 FYNNEI. Trimming removed 6 bases from V and 0 bases from J, with 10 bases in between. This CDR3 contains 14 residues. CDR3 in amino acids: CASRAGPSTDTQYF. The CDR3 DNA reads as TGTGCCAGCAGGGCAGGGCCTAGCACAGATACGCAGTATTTT.

This rearrangement joins TRBV28 to TRBJ1-1, with TRBD1 identical over 7 bases. V was pared by 5 bases and J by 4 bases, with 7 bases of the junction left unmatched. CDR1 and CDR2 (germline): MDHEN, SYDVKM. The CDR3 runs to 14 residues. DNA of the CDR3: TGTGCCAGCAGTCCCGACAGGGTGGCCACTGAAGCTTTCTTT. Its translation is CASSPDRVATEAFF.

V is TRBV18 and J is TRBJ1-4; no reliable D call. V was pared by 3 bases and J by 5 bases, with 4 bases between. There are 12 residues in the CDR3. Germline V gives CDR1 KGHSH, CDR2 LQKENI. As DNA, the CDR3 is TGTGCCAGCTCACCGCTAAATGAAAAACTGTTTTTT. Its translation is CASSPLNEKLFF.

J is TRBJ1-2 and V is TRBV27; D unresolved. V lost 9 bases to trimming and J lost 2 bases, with 13 bases between them. The CDR3 is 13 amino acids. The germline gives CDR1 MNHEY, CDR2 SMNVEV (reference sequence). CDR3 residues: CASSRALNYGYTF. CDR3 in DNA: TGTGCCAGTTCTCGGGCCCTAAACTATGGCTACACCTTC.

This sequence joins TRBV19 and TRBJ1-2; D remains unclear. This CDR3 is 14 amino acids long. V was clipped by 2 bases and J by 5 bases, with 12 bases between them. Per the germline V gene, CDR1 is LNHDA and CDR2 is SQIVND (reference sequence). CDR3 DNA: TGTGCCAGTAGTATATCTTGGGAAGGGTATGGCTACACCTTC. It specifies CASSISWEGYGYTF.

The J gene is TRBJ2-2, the V gene TRBV19, with D perhaps matching TRBD1 or TRBD2 (6 bases each). Germline CDR1 LNHDA, CDR2 SQIVND (reference sequence). Trimming stripped 7 bases from V and 6 bases from J, with 18 bases between. The CDR3 runs to 15 residues. The CDR3 coding sequence is TGTGCCAGTAATCCCCAGGGGAGGCCTCCCGGGGAGCTGTTTTTT. Its protein product is CASNPQGRPPGELFF.

CDR3 DNA sequence: TGTGCCAGCAGTCTCCTCGGAACAGATACGCAGTATTTT. Translation: CASSLLGTDTQYF. The chain couples TRBV27 to TRBJ2-3; D remains unclear. The germline V gene encodes CDR1 MNHEY and CDR2 SMNVEV (reference sequence). This CDR3 spans 13 amino acids. The V end was cut by 5 bases, the J end by 3 bases, with 9 bases between.